This T cell receptor (beta chain) was identified in a study of control samples from healthy donors and cancer patients. Sequenced by immunoSEQ multiplex PCR; TCRdb stores in-frame clones only, minus some. The sample consists of around 200,000 clones, over 80% of them appearing once. This CDR3 region has 12 residues. Germline CDR1 WSHSY, CDR2 SAAADI. With 3 bases clipped from V and 7 bases from J, the junction kept 2 bases outside the gene matches. The receptor was isolated from a man aged 18 to 29 in good health. V gene TRBV10-2 combines with J gene TRBJ2-7, with TRBD2 matching 8 bases. Sequenced: blood. In nucleotides, the CDR3 is TGCGCCAGCAGTGATATAGCGGGAGAGCAGTACTTC. Translating it yields CASSDIAGEQYF.